These 14 T cell receptor beta chains originate from one sample sequenced in a study of shared clonotypes between healthy human individuals. Sequencing used immunoSEQ multiplex PCR; TCRdb keeps in-frame clones, though not all of them. This sample yields more than 2 million clones, of which 80% to 95% are seen a single time; roughly 1.7% belongs to the top ten. The naive CD8 subset, CD45RO-negative cells positively selected for CCR7, excluded terminally differentiated effector memory CD45RA+ cells. The sequenced sample consisted of naive CD8+ T cells from PBMCs. Every receptor here comes from a man between 18 and 35 years old in good health. Some clones in this sample may be carry-over from other donors' samples.

V gene TRBV7-9 combines with J gene TRBJ1-5; D uncertain. CDR3 size: 14 residues. Germline CDR1 SEHNR, CDR2 FQNEAQ (reference sequence). V was pared by 1 base and J by 4 bases, with 8 bases between. CDR3 residues: CASSLGTSNQPQHF. CDR3 DNA: TGTGCCAGCAGCTTAGGCACGTCGAATCAGCCCCAGCATTTT.

This chain links TRBV28 with TRBJ2-1, with 8 positions matching TRBD2. Per germline, CDR1 MDHEN and CDR2 SYDVKM. The V segment lost 4 bases and the J segment 9 bases; nucleotides outside the gene matches: 17. There are 17 residues in the CDR3. In DNA, the CDR3 is TGTGCCAGCAGTTCTCAAATGATCGGGAGGGCCTGGGGTGAGCAGTTCTTC. Its protein is CASSSQMIGRAWGEQFF.

The CDR3 nucleotides read TGTGCCAGCAGTGGGACAGAATCCTCCTACGAGCAGTACTTC. Protein sequence: CASSGTESSYEQYF. J is TRBJ2-7 and V is TRBV6-1, with D possibly being TRBD1 (6 bases). This CDR3 has 14 residues. The V end lost 4 bases, the J end lost 0 bases, and 10 bases lay between the germline ends. CDR1 and CDR2 from the germline V gene are MNHNS and SASEGT.

The V and J genes are TRBV28 and TRBJ2-7; no definite D call. Germline CDR1 is MDHEN and CDR2 is SYDVKM. The CDR3 contains 16 residues. V dropped 5 bases and J dropped 0 bases, with 17 bases sitting between them. This CDR3 reads CASSPRTSRSSYEQYF. The CDR3 DNA reads TGTGCCAGCAGTCCCCGGACCAGTAGGAGCTCCTACGAGCAGTACTTC.

CDR3 region: CASSKVGTTGPGELFF. The CDR3 coding sequence is TGTGCCAGCAGCAAAGTCGGGACGACAGGACCCGGGGAGCTGTTTTTT. The chain employs TRBV21-1 and TRBJ2-2; the table's D gene call, TRBD1, was not cross checked with the DNA. TRBV21-1 is designated a pseudogene. The CDR3 is 16 residues long.

The genes are TRBV9 and TRBJ2-2, with D possibly being TRBD2 (5 bases). V lost 1 base and J 0 bases, leaving 13 bases between the germline ends. CDR3 length: 17 amino acids. Looked up from germline, CDR1 is SGDLS and CDR2 is YYNGEE. In nucleotides, the CDR3 is TGTGCCAGCAGCGTAACCATCGGCGGGCCGAACACCGGGGAGCTGTTTTTT. This translates into CASSVTIGGPNTGELFF.

The chain uses TRBV11-2 and TRBJ2-6, with D maybe TRBD2 (5 bases). From germline, CDR1 is SGHAT and CDR2 FQNNGV. V shed 6 bases and J shed 0 bases, with 18 bases lying between them. This CDR3 contains 18 residues. The CDR3 DNA follows: TGTGCCAGCAGACCCTGGGAGTTGGAGGACTCTGGGGCCAACGTCCTGACTTTC. Protein: CASRPWELEDSGANVLTF.

Worth noting for this clone: Other DNA sequences within the sample encode an identical CDR3. The V gene is TRBV27, the J gene TRBJ2-1; the D is unclear. Per germline, CDR1 MNHEY and CDR2 SMNVEV (reference sequence). Trimming took off 2 bases at V and 3 bases at J, with 11 bases between the two ends. CDR3 length: 15 amino acids. CDR3 sequence reads: CASSLGQVGYNEQFF. The CDR3 nucleotides read TGTGCCAGCAGTTTAGGGCAGGTGGGCTACAATGAGCAGTTCTTC.

The chain employs TRBV4-3 and TRBJ2-3; 9 bases match TRBD2. The CDR3 totals 16 residues. V was clipped by 0 bases and J by 5 bases; unmatched bases: 6. Germline CDR1 is LGHNA and CDR2 is YSLEER. CDR3 nucleotide sequence: TGCGCCAGCAGCCAAGATTGGCGGGAGGGCGGAGATACGCAGTATTTT. Translation: CASSQDWREGGDTQYF.

The rearrangement uses TRBV7-9 and TRBJ1-3, with a tentative D call TRBD1 (5 bases). The ends were cut back, 7 bases at V and 0 bases at J, with 10 bases in the middle. The CDR3 loop spans 14 amino acids. Germline values: CDR1 SEHNR, CDR2 FQNEAQ (reference sequence). In DNA, the CDR3 is TGTGCCAGCAAAGTGGGGGGCTCTGGAAACACCATATATTTT. It yields the protein CASKVGGSGNTIYF.

This sequence joins TRBV10-3 and TRBJ2-7; D might be TRBD2 (5 bases). Trimming left V 3 bases short and J 4 bases short, with 16 bases between. The V gene's germline CDR1 is ENHRY and CDR2 SYGVKD. The CDR3 is 15 amino acids. The CDR3 nucleotides read TGTGCCATCAGTGACTTCGCGGGTGGGTCTTACGAGCAGTACTTC. Translation: CAISDFAGGSYEQYF.

The CDR3 DNA reads as TGTGCCAGCAAGAGCGGGAGGGCAAGAGGAGATACGCAGTATTTT. Amino acid sequence: CASKSGRARGDTQYF. V usage is TRBV6-5 and J usage is TRBJ2-3, with 10 nucleotides matching TRBD2. The germline V gene has CDR1 MNHEY and CDR2 SVGAGI. J lost 5 bases, V lost 7 bases, and 9 bases had no gene match. The CDR3 loop spans 15 amino acids.

The V call is TRBV6-5, the J call TRBJ1-5, with D possibly being TRBD1 (5 bases). Trimming removed 6 bases at V and 3 bases at J, with 12 bases between. The V gene's germline CDR1 is MNHEY and CDR2 SVGAGI. This CDR3 has 14 residues. The CDR3, as DNA: TGTGCCAGCAGCCCTTCAGGGACCAATCAGCCCCAGCATTTT. Translated, it gives CASSPSGTNQPQHF.

This clone has just one count. The chain carries TRBV28 and TRBJ1-5; 9 bases are shared with TRBD1. Germline trimming cut 4 bases from V and 2 bases from J; bases unmatched to any gene: 15. This CDR3 contains 19 residues. CDR1 and CDR2 (germline): MDHEN, SYDVKM. CDR3 residues: CASSSLIRDRDLGNQPQHF. As DNA, the CDR3 is TGTGCCAGCAGTTCTCTGATCCGGGACAGGGATTTAGGCAATCAGCCCCAGCATTTT. Filled out from reference TRBV28 and TRBJ1-5, the complete variable domain reads DVKVTQSSRYLVKRTGEKVFLECVQDMDHENMFWYRQDPGLGLRLIYFSYDVKMKEKGDIPEGYSVSREKKERFSLILESASTNQTSMYLCASSSLIRDRDLGNQPQHFGDGTRLSIL.